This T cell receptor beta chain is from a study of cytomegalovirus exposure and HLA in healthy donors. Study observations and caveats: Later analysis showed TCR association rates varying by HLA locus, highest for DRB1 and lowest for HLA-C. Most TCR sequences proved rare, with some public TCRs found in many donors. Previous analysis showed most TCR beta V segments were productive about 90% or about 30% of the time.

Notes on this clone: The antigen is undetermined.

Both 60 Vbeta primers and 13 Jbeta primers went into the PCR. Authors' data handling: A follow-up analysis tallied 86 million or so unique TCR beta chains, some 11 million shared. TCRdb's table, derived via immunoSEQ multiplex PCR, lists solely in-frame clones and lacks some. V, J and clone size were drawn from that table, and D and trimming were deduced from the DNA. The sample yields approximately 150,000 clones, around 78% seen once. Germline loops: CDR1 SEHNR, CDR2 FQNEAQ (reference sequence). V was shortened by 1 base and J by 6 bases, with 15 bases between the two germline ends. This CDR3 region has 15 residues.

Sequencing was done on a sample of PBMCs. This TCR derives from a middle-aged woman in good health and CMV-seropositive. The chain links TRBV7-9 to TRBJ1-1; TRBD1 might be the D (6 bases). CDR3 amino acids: CASSLVVGAAAEAFF. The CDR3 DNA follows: TGTGCCAGCAGCTTAGTTGTGGGGGCAGCGGCTGAAGCTTTCTTT.